This is a list of T cell receptor beta chains from one sample in a study of vaccination and CD4 T cells after COVID-19. In TCRdb, the PCR reads were re-called with MiXCR into one record per CDR3 protein. This table holds about 20,000 distinct CDR3 sequences, about three quarters found once. These receptors' antigens are unknown. Here the sequenced sample was CD4+ T cells from blood, cultured in vitro, taken after SARS-CoV-2 vaccination. These receptors all stem from a human donor who received a COVID-19 vaccine. Both conserved end residues are part of each CDR3. D genes are given only for firm matches. Only some rows state a clone size, as once, few, many or a class for expanded clones.

-	TRBD2	TRBJ2-3	TRBV19	CASSIGGLAGEVGTQYF	TGTGCCAGTAGTATAGGGGGACTAGCGGGGGAGGTCGGTACGCAGTATTTT
-	TRBD2	TRBJ2-2	TRBV30	CAWSRLAGQEGGELFF	TGTGCCTGGAGTCGTCTAGCGGGGCAGGAGGGCGGGGAGCTGTTTTTT
-	TRBD1	TRBJ2-2	TRBV7-2	CASSPRTGYTGELFF	TGTGCCAGCAGCCCCCGGACAGGGTACACCGGGGAGCTGTTTTTT
-	TRBD2	TRBJ2-4	TRBV7-6	CASSQGRGGPNIQYF	TGTGCCAGCAGCCAAGGGCGGGGGGGGCCAAACATTCAGTACTTC
-	TRBD2	TRBJ2-3	TRBV5-4	CASKIRLAGSTDTQYF	TGTGCCAGCAAGATTCGACTAGCGGGGAGCACAGATACGCAGTATTTT
-	TRBD1	TRBJ1-5	TRBV7-2	CASSPIPTTGGNQPQHF	TGTGCCAGCAGCCCCATTCCTACGACAGGGGGCAATCAGCCCCAGCATTTT
-	TRBD1	TRBJ1-6	TRBV6-5	CASSSRDRESSPLHF	TGTGCCAGCAGTTCCCGGGACAGGGAGAGTTCACCCCTCCACTTT
-	-	TRBJ1-1	TRBV7-6	CASSYWEVGGTEAFF	TGTGCCAGCAGCTACTGGGAGGTGGGTGGCACTGAAGCTTTCTTT
-	-	TRBJ1-3	TRBV20-1	CSARATGSSGNTIYF	TGCAGTGCTAGAGCGACGGGTAGCTCTGGAAACACCATATATTTT
-	-	TRBJ1-1	TRBV7-9	CASSPGRGNTEAFF	TGTGCCAGCAGCCCGGGACGGGGGAACACTGAAGCTTTCTTT
-	-	TRBJ1-1	TRBV20-1	CSAKDAGTTNTEAFF	TGCAGTGCTAAGGACGCCGGGACAACGAACACTGAAGCTTTCTTT
-	-	TRBJ2-3	TRBV6-5	CASSYTPSRGAQYF	TGTGCCAGCAGTTACACTCCTAGCCGCGGAGCGCAGTATTTT
-	-	TRBJ2-7	TRBV7-2	CASSYPGLYEQYF	TGTGCCAGCAGCTACCCAGGGCTTTACGAGCAGTACTTC
-	-	TRBJ2-2	TRBV18	CASSQTMGRGTGELFF	TGTGCCAGCTCACAAACCATGGGACGGGGCACCGGGGAGCTGTTTTTT
-	-	TRBJ1-1	TRBV30	CAWTRGQNTEAFF	TGTGCCTGGACCCGCGGACAGAACACTGAAGCTTTCTTT
once	-	TRBJ2-2	TRBV19	CASSMGAGTGELFF	TGTGCCAGTAGTATGGGGGCTGGCACCGGGGAGCTGTTTTTT
-	-	TRBJ2-3	TRBV7-9	CASSLVVGGLSTDTQYF	TGTGCCAGCAGCTTAGTTGTCGGGGGATTATCCACAGATACGCAGTATTTT
-	-	TRBJ2-1	TRBV20-1	CSARDVASSYNEQFF	TGCAGTGCTAGAGATGTTGCTAGCTCCTACAATGAGCAGTTCTTC
-	-	TRBJ2-4	TRBV11-3	CASSFRQTIAKNIQYF	TGTGCCAGCAGCTTCCGACAGACCATAGCCAAAAACATTCAGTACTTC
-	-	TRBJ1-4	TRBV7-2	CASSLIATNEKLFF	TGTGCCAGCAGCTTAATAGCAACTAATGAAAAACTGTTTTTT